The rows below give T cell receptor beta chains drawn from one sample of a study of CD8 T cells in ankylosing spondylitis. TCRdb analysed the 5' RACE reads with MiXCR anew, one entry per CDR3 protein. The table shows more than 500,000 distinct CDR3 sequences, with 5.3% occurring only once. Sequenced input: blood, either unsorted or a sorted T cell fraction (not recorded which). The receptor set was obtained from a male donor with ankylosing spondylitis. Both conserved end residues are part of each CDR3. D genes are given only for firm matches. Expanded clones get a size class; other rows say once, few or many, or leave the size out.

V	length	D	size	J	DNA	CDR3
TRBV5-1	14	.	.	TRBJ2-5	TGCGCCAGCAGCGGGGACACAACAGCGGAGACCCAGTACTTC	CASSGDTTAETQYF
TRBV18	15	.	.	TRBJ2-3	TGTGCCAGCACAAAGGACACTTTTAGCACAGATACGCAGTATTTT	CASTKDTFSTDTQYF
TRBV25-1	14	TRBD1	many	TRBJ1-6	TGTGCCAGCAGGACAGGGGGCTGGGATTCACCCCTCCACTTT	CASRTGGWDSPLHF
TRBV20-1	21	TRBD2	many	TRBJ2-1	TGCAGTGCTAGAGTACAACGCGGACTAGCGGGAGGCTTGAGCTCCTACAATGAGCAGTTCTTC	CSARVQRGLAGGLSSYNEQFF
TRBV14	15	.	.	TRBJ2-2	TGTGCCAGCAGCCGGGAGCAGGGAGACACCGGGGAGCTGTTTTTT	CASSREQGDTGELFF
TRBV10-3	18	TRBD1	few	TRBJ1-1	TGTGCCATCAGTGAGCTTAGACAGGGGCGACCCGGGTGGGCTGAAGCTTTCTTT	CAISELRQGRPGWAEAFF
TRBV5-1	14	TRBD1	many	TRBJ1-2	TGCGCCAGCGGACAGGGAGTTTCTAACTATGGCTACACCTTC	CASGQGVSNYGYTF
TRBV12-3/TRBV12-4	14	TRBD1	many	TRBJ1-3	TGTGCCAGCAGTGTAACAGGGGGTGGAAACACCATATATTTT	CASSVTGGGNTIYF
TRBV27	16	.	.	TRBJ1-6	TGTGCCAGCAGTTTATCGTACGCAGGGATAGGTTCACCCCTCCACTTT	CASSLSYAGIGSPLHF
TRBV2	11	TRBD1	many	TRBJ2-7	TGTGCCAGCGGGACAGATGGGGAGCAGTACTTC	CASGTDGEQYF
TRBV5-1	18	TRBD1	many	TRBJ2-2	TGCGCCAGCAGCTCGGGACAGGGGGTAGTCCCCCCCGGCGGGGAGCTGTTTTTT	CASSSGQGVVPPGGELFF
TRBV6-2/TRBV6-3	15	TRBD1	many	TRBJ1-1	TGTGCCAGCAGTTGGGACAGGGGATTGCGAACTGAAGCTTTCTTT	CASSWDRGLRTEAFF
TRBV7-9	15	TRBD1	many	TRBJ1-2	TGTGCCAGCAGCTTAGCCGAACAGGGGGCAGACGGCTACACCTTC	CASSLAEQGADGYTF
TRBV20-1	9	.	many	TRBJ1-2	TGCAGTGCTACCCCAGGGTACACCTTC	CSATPGYTF
TRBV20-1	13	TRBD1	many	TRBJ2-7	TGCAGCGCAACAACAGGGGCTGAGGGCGAGCAGTACTTC	CSATTGAEGEQYF
TRBV5-4	14	TRBD2	.	TRBJ2-1	TGTGCCTTTGGGGGGGAGGGAGGCTACAATGAGCAGTTCTTC	CAFGGEGGYNEQFF
TRBV28	19	TRBD2	.	TRBJ2-3	TGTGCCAGCAGTCCCTCGGGACTAGCGGGAGGAAAGGGCACAGATACGCAGTATTTT	CASSPSGLAGGKGTDTQYF
TRBV12-3/TRBV12-4	14	.	many	TRBJ2-5	TGTGCCAGCAGTTTGGGGGGAGTAGGGGAGACCCAGTACTTC	CASSLGGVGETQYF
TRBV7-9	16	.	many	TRBJ2-2	TGTGCCAGCATCCATCGCAACCTCCTCCCTACCGGGGAGCTGTTTTTT	CASIHRNLLPTGELFF
TRBV4-1	15	.	many	TRBJ1-4	TGCGCCAGCAGCCAAGGGTCGGTTAAGTCAGAAAAACTGTTTTTT	CASSQGSVKSEKLFF
TRBV6-2/TRBV6-3	14	TRBD1	many	TRBJ2-3	TGTGCCAGCAGAATTGACAGGGGCACAGATACGCAGTATTTT	CASRIDRGTDTQYF
TRBV15	13	.	many	TRBJ2-2	TGTGCCACCAGCACTCGGACCTCCGGGGAGCTGTTTTTT	CATSTRTSGELFF
TRBV5-5	16	.	few	TRBJ2-5	TGTGCCAGCAGCCTCCTGGTCGGCAGGGGTCAAGAGACCCAGTACTTC	CASSLLVGRGQETQYF
TRBV20-1	13	.	many	TRBJ1-4	TGCAGTGCTAGGAAGGGGAACTTAGAAAAACTGTTTTTT	CSARKGNLEKLFF
TRBV5-1	15	.	many	TRBJ1-3	TGCGCCAGCAGCTGGCGGGGGGGCGTTGGAAACACCATATATTTT	CASSWRGGVGNTIYF
TRBV25-1	15	.	many	TRBJ1-2	TGTGCCAGCAGTGATCGGGGGGGTGCTAACTATGGCTACACCTTC	CASSDRGGANYGYTF
TRBV5-1	15	.	many	TRBJ2-1	TGCGCCAGCAGCTTGGGGGGGAGCTCCTACAATGAGCAGTTCTTC	CASSLGGSSYNEQFF
TRBV5-1	13	.	.	TRBJ1-5	TGCGCCAGCAGCCCGCCGGGAAATCAGCCCCAGCATTTT	CASSPPGNQPQHF
TRBV20-1	13	.	many	TRBJ2-3	TGCAGTGCCCTGGGGCTTTACACAGATACGCAGTATTTT	CSALGLYTDTQYF
TRBV4-3	16	TRBD2	many	TRBJ2-3	TGCGCCAGCAGCCAAACATTACTAGCGGCCGGGGATACGCAGTATTTT	CASSQTLLAAGDTQYF
TRBV25-1	12	.	few	TRBJ2-1	TGTGCCAGCAGTAATGAGGGTGATGAGCAGTTCTTC	CASSNEGDEQFF
TRBV20-1	18	TRBD1	few	TRBJ2-6	TGCAGTGCTAGGGATACCGGGACAGGGGAGTCTGGGGCCAACGTCCTGACTTTC	CSARDTGTGESGANVLTF
TRBV29-1	14	.	many	TRBJ2-3	TGCAGCGTTGAAAAAGGGGCAGACACAGATACGCAGTATTTT	CSVEKGADTDTQYF
TRBV20-1	15	TRBD1	many	TRBJ1-1	TGCAGTGCTAGGGGAGCTTTCCAGGGGGAAGGTGAAGCTTTCTTT	CSARGAFQGEGEAFF